The 17 T cell receptor beta chains in this list originate from one sample, sequenced in a study of OX40 agonist ivuxolimab in advanced cancers. The table came from immunoSEQ multiplex PCR; TCRdb's copy has only in-frame clones and leaves some out. The sample includes tens of thousands of clones, about 86% of them seen just once. Sequencing was performed on CD4+ or CD8+ T cells sorted from blood, taken in a trial of the OX40 agonist ivuxolimab. These receptors all come from an adult with an advanced solid tumor such as melanoma, head and neck, liver or kidney cancer.

The chain uses TRBV6-5 and TRBJ1-1; TRBD1 aligns across 7 bases. The CDR3 covers 16 residues. In germline, CDR1 is MNHEY, CDR2 SVGAGI. The junction had 14 bases not matched to a gene; V was cut back by 6 bases and J by 4 bases. DNA of the CDR3: TGTGCCAGCAGCTACCTCCAAAGGGGGCGCGGCACTGAAGCTTTCTTT. It encodes CASSYLQRGRGTEAFF.

The CDR3 sequence is CASSPTGLNEQFF. CDR3 DNA: TGTGCCAGCTCACCGACGGGACTGAATGAGCAGTTCTTC. The chain couples TRBV18 to TRBJ2-1, with a possible D match to TRBD2 (6 bases). Trimming took off 3 bases at V and 7 bases at J, with 10 bases between the two ends. Germline V gene lookup returns CDR1 KGHSH and CDR2 LQKENI. The CDR3 is made up of 13 amino acids.

The chain has TRBV5-1 and TRBJ1-6; TRBD1 agrees at 7 bases. The germline CDR1 and CDR2 sequences are SGHRS and YFSETQ. Trimming at V came to 7 bases and at J to 6 bases, leaving 10 bases not matched to a gene. The CDR3 spans 15 residues. CDR3 in amino acids: CASSRQGDRNSPLHF. In nucleotides, the CDR3 is TGCGCCAGCTCTAGACAGGGCGATCGTAATTCACCCCTCCACTTT.

The rearrangement links TRBV27 to TRBJ1-2; possible D gene TRBD1, 5 bases. The CDR3 runs 15 residues. Germline V lookup: CDR1 MNHEY, CDR2 SMNVEV (reference sequence). V lost 3 bases and J lost 8, with 19 bases in between. CDR3 residues: CASSFTGQGRGGYTF. The CDR3 DNA reads as TGTGCCAGCAGTTTCACAGGACAAGGCCGGGGGGGCTACACCTTC.

The chain uses TRBV15 and TRBJ1-2; TRBD1 matches 8 bases. V dropped 5 bases and J dropped 7; count of bases not matched to a gene: 6. This CDR3 is built from 13 residues. The germline V gene has CDR1 LNHNV and CDR2 YYDKDF (reference sequence). The CDR3 bases are TGTGCCACCAGCTTGGACAGGGTTGGTGGCTACACCTTC. Translated: CATSLDRVGGYTF.

The rearrangement uses TRBV5-5 and TRBJ1-2, with D perhaps TRBD1 (6 bases). This CDR3 comprises 14 residues. V dropped 4 bases and J dropped 2 bases, with 12 bases sitting between them. Germline-derived CDR1 and CDR2 are SGHKS and YYEKEE (reference sequence). The chain's CDR3 is CASSLTGANYGYTF. The CDR3 nucleotides are TGTGCCAGCAGCCTGACAGGAGCCAACTATGGCTACACCTTC.

In its sample, this clone is medium-sized. The V call is TRBV9, the J call TRBJ1-2; no firm D call. The V and J ends lost 4 bases and 7 bases respectively, with 20 bases between them. The CDR3 length is 15 residues. Germline assignment: CDR1 SGDLS and CDR2 YYNGEE. The CDR3 here is CASSLEAVEIFGYTF. The CDR3, as DNA: TGTGCCAGCAGCCTAGAGGCGGTGGAGATCTTTGGCTACACCTTC. The variable domain in full, with the rest retrieved from reference TRBV9 and TRBJ1-2, is DSGVTQTPKHLITATGQRVTLRCSPRSGDLSVYWYQQSLDQGLQFLIQYYNGEERAKGNILERFSAQQFPDLHSELNLSSLELGDSALYFCASSLEAVEIFGYTFGSGTRLTVV.

The chain couples TRBV6-5 to TRBJ2-2; 7 nucleotides agree with TRBD2. Looked up from germline, CDR1 is MNHEY and CDR2 is SVGAGI. V shed 9 bases and J 4 bases; nucleotides not matched to a gene: 8. The length of the CDR3 is 14 residues. CDR3 region: CASKNGGTTGELFF. CDR3 in DNA: TGTGCCAGTAAGAACGGGGGGACCACCGGGGAGCTGTTTTTT.

This clone has a handful of counts. This rearrangement joins TRBV18 to TRBJ1-2; the match to TRBD1 covers 10 bases. Germline CDR1 and CDR2: KGHSH and LQKENI. V was pared by 4 bases and J by 5 bases, with 4 bases of the junction left unmatched. The CDR3 sequence is 14 residues long. The CDR3 reads CASSLGDRGYGYTF. DNA for the CDR3: TGTGCCAGCTCACTAGGGGACAGGGGATATGGCTACACCTTC.

This chain connects TRBV9 to TRBJ1-6; TRBD1 matches at 7 bases. This CDR3 comprises 14 residues. Germline V gene data show CDR1 as SGDLS and CDR2 as YYNGEE. After removal of 4 bases from V and 9 bases from J, the junction contained 7 bases not matched to a gene. CDR3 coding DNA: TGTGCCAGCAGCAGGGGGCAGAGAGGTTCACCCCTCCACTTT. Translating it yields CASSRGQRGSPLHF. The entire variable domain, with the rest obtained from reference TRBV9 and TRBJ1-6, is as follows: DSGVTQTPKHLITATGQRVTLRCSPRSGDLSVYWYQQSLDQGLQFLIQYYNGEERAKGNILERFSAQQFPDLHSELNLSSLELGDSALYFCASSRGQRGSPLHFGNGTRLTVT.

This rearrangement joins TRBV2 to TRBJ1-6, with D maybe TRBD1 (5 bases). Looked up from germline, CDR1 is SNHLY and CDR2 is FYNNEI. The CDR3 has 15 residues. Deletions cut 5 bases from V and 2 bases from J, with 10 bases between. CDR3 amino acids: CASSYDSTYNSPLHF. CDR3 in DNA: TGTGCCAGCAGTTACGACAGTACCTATAATTCACCCCTCCACTTT. Full variable domain (remainder filled in from reference TRBV2 and TRBJ1-6): EPEVTQTPSHQVTQMGQEVILRCVPISNHLYFYWYRQILGQKVEFLVSFYNNEISEKSEIFDDQFSVERPDGSNFTLKIRSTKLEDSAMYFCASSYDSTYNSPLHFGNGTRLTVT.

The gene calls are TRBV5-8 and TRBJ2-7; 8 nucleotides agree with TRBD1. Unmatched junction bases numbered 10, after V lost 4 bases and J lost 4 bases. Germline CDR1 and CDR2: SGHTS and YDEGEE. The CDR3 totals 15 residues. The CDR3 DNA reads TGTGCCAGCAGCGACAGGGGATCGTCCAAATACGAGCAGTACTTC. This sequence encodes CASSDRGSSKYEQYF.

This CDR3 reads CASSFTQSSGNTIYF. The CDR3 nucleotides read TGTGCCAGCAGCTTTACACAGAGCTCTGGAAACACCATATATTTT. V is TRBV5-6 and J is TRBJ1-3; the D is unclear. CDR3 length equals 15 residues. Trimming cost V 2 bases and J 0 bases, with 9 bases left between them. The germline CDR1 and CDR2 sequences are SGHDT and YYEEEE.

This chain connects TRBV2 to TRBJ2-1, with 7 bases lining up with TRBD2. CDR3 length: 11 amino acids. V trimming: 7 bases; J trimming: 8 bases; junction bases outside the gene matches: 2. Germline V gene data show CDR1 as SNHLY and CDR2 as FYNNEI. CDR3: CASKAGYEQFF. The CDR3 bases are TGTGCCAGCAAAGCGGGGTATGAGCAGTTCTTC.

J is TRBJ2-5 and V is TRBV5-4, with D perhaps being TRBD1 or TRBD2 (5 bases each). The V gene's germline CDR1 is SGHNT and CDR2 YYREEE (reference sequence). V was trimmed by 2 bases and J by 2 bases, leaving 10 bases between them. The CDR3 totals 14 residues. The CDR3 DNA sequence: TGTGCCAGCAGCTTTGGGACCGTTCAAGAGACCCAGTACTTC. Translated: CASSFGTVQETQYF.

This sequence joins TRBV7-7 and TRBJ1-3; D not certain. The CDR3 is made up of 13 amino acids. V was trimmed by 1 base and J by 6 bases, leaving 7 bases between them. Germline CDR1 reads SSHAT; CDR2 reads FNYEAQ (reference sequence). In DNA, the CDR3 is TGTGCCAGCAGCTTAGGAGGTCTAAACACCATATATTTT. Encoded protein: CASSLGGLNTIYF.

This clone turned up a few times. This chain uses TRBV6-1 with TRBJ1-1; D is undetermined. Germline values: CDR1 MNHNS, CDR2 SASEGT. This CDR3 region has 15 residues. The V gene lost 6 bases and the J gene lost 3 bases, with 17 bases spanning the gap. The CDR3 protein is CASSAWSALDTEAFF. The CDR3 DNA reads TGTGCCAGCAGCGCCTGGAGCGCCCTTGACACTGAAGCTTTCTTT.